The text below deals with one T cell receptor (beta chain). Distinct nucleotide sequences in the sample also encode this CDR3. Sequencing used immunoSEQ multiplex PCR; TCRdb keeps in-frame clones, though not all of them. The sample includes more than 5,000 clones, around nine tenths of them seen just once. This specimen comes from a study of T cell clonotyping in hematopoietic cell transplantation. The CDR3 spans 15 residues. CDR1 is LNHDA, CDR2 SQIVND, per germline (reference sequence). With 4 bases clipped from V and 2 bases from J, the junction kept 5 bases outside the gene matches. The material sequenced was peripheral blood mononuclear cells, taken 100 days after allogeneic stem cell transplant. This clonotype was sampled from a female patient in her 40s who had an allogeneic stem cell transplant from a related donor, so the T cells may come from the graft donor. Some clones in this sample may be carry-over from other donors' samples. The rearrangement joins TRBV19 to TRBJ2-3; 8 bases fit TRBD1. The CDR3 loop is CASSNDRGDTDTQYF. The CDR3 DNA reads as TGTGCCAGTAGTAATGACAGGGGCGACACAGATACGCAGTATTTT.